This T cell receptor (beta chain) was recovered during a study of blood T cell repertoires in COVID-19. Background on the study: Samples came from the United States, Italy and Spain, spanning acute and convalescent COVID-19. The analysed material was cDNA or gDNA that came from T cells, B-cell-depleted T cells, or PBMCs.

The V and J ends lost 3 bases and 1 base respectively, with 9 bases between them. Germline V gene sequence: CDR1 WSHSY, CDR2 SAAADI. The CDR3 runs 14 residues. In the original analysis: Estimated nucleated cell counts came from reference gene primer amplification. Profiling relied on immunoSEQ multiplex PCR, and the TCRdb table lists in-frame clones only, not all of them. V, J and clone size are taken as reported in that table, and D and trimming were inferred from the DNA itself. This table has around 200,000 clones, around 79% appearing once. Sequences were obtained from peripheral blood. The gene calls are TRBV10-2 and TRBJ1-1; tentatively, D is TRBD1 (5 bases). The TCR sequence derives from a woman in her 50s with acute or convalescent COVID-19. CDR3 protein: CASSEFGGNTEAFF. The CDR3 DNA follows: TGCGCCAGCAGTGAATTCGGGGGGAACACTGAAGCTTTCTTT.